This entry lists 14 T cell receptor beta chains sequenced from one sample in a study of T cells after posttransplantation cyclophosphamide. Some clones are missing from TCRdb's copy, which holds only in-frame ones; the method was immunoSEQ multiplex PCR. Here the sample spans approximately 4,400 clones, roughly 82% being singletons. Treatment was busulfan-fludarabine conditioning, a marrow graft, and cyclophosphamide on days +3 and +4. The specimen was PBMCs, collected 86 days after allogeneic stem cell transplant with posttransplant cyclophosphamide. These receptors came from a male patient aged 45-60 years who received an allogeneic stem cell transplant from an unrelated donor, was CMV-positive, and had acute GVHD only. Some of these T cells may belong to the graft donor.

The V gene is TRBV25-1, the J gene TRBJ1-1; perhaps TRBD1 as D (5 bases). This CDR3 spans 13 amino acids. Germline CDR1 MGHDK, CDR2 SYGVNS. V dropped 8 bases and J dropped 4 bases, with 14 bases sitting between them. CDR3 sequence reads: CASGSTVSTEAFF. CDR3 bases: TGTGCCAGCGGATCGACAGTGAGCACTGAAGCTTTCTTT.

The gene calls are TRBV18 and TRBJ2-1; D is possibly TRBD1 (5 bases). V gave up 5 bases and J gave up 4 bases, with 18 bases separating them. The CDR3 contains 16 residues. Germline-derived CDR1 and CDR2 are KGHSH and LQKENI. The CDR3 nucleotides are TGTGCCAGCTCATCGAACGTAGGGGATTCGTACAATGAGCAGTTCTTC. Protein sequence: CASSSNVGDSYNEQFF.

This clone came up a few times. The genes are TRBV7-9 and TRBJ1-2, with 9 bases identical to TRBD1. From germline, CDR1 is SEHNR and CDR2 FQNEAQ (reference sequence). This CDR3 spans 14 amino acids. V shed 3 bases and J 4 bases; nucleotides not matched to a gene: 3. The CDR3 DNA reads TGTGCCAGCAGCTTGGGGACAGGGATCTATGGCTACACCTTC. The encoded protein is CASSLGTGIYGYTF. The whole variable domain, remainder taken from reference TRBV7-9 and TRBJ1-2, is DTGVSQNPRHKITKRGQNVTFRCDPISEHNRLYWYRQTLGQGPEFLTYFQNEAQLEKSRLLSDRFSAERPKGSFSTLEIQRTEQGDSAMYLCASSLGTGIYGYTFGSGTRLTVV.

This clone is a singleton in its sample. The rearrangement uses TRBV18 and TRBJ1-6; 9 nucleotides align to TRBD1. CDR1 and CDR2 from the germline V gene are KGHSH and LQKENI. The V gene end was trimmed by 2 bases and the J gene end by 10 bases; junction bases not matched to a gene: 12. The CDR3 totals 17 residues. CDR3 loop: CASSPSQRGTGRSPLHF. The CDR3 nucleotides read TGTGCCAGCTCACCATCGCAGAGGGGGACAGGGAGATCACCCCTCCACTTT.

CDR3 in amino acids: CAWSVGGVVYEQYF. The CDR3 nucleotides read TGTGCCTGGAGTGTAGGGGGGGTCGTGTACGAGCAGTACTTC. This chain uses TRBV30 with TRBJ2-7; D might be TRBD2 (7 bases). The germline gives CDR1 GTSNPN, CDR2 SVGIG (reference sequence). The ends were cut back, 0 bases at V and 4 bases at J, with 13 bases in the middle. The CDR3 has 14 amino acids.

This CDR3 is CASSYGTANTEAFF. DNA of the CDR3: TGTGCCAGCTCCTACGGGACAGCGAACACTGAAGCTTTCTTT. The chain employs TRBV18 and TRBJ1-1; 7 positions match TRBD1. The V and J ends lost 6 bases and 1 base, in that order; junction bases with no gene match: 5. There are 14 residues in the CDR3. The germline CDR1 and CDR2 sequences are KGHSH and LQKENI. Combining the CDR3 with reference TRBV18 and TRBJ1-1 gives the whole variable domain NAGVMQNPRHLVRRRGQEARLRCSPMKGHSHVYWYRQLPEEGLKFMVYLQKENIIDESGMPKERFSAEFPKEGPSILRIQQVVRGDSAAYFCASSYGTANTEAFFGQGTRLTVV.

The chain has TRBV11-2 and TRBJ1-1; 7 bases map to TRBD1. The CDR3 is 15 residues long. Trimming cost V 2 bases and J 6 bases; bases outside gene matches: 9. Germline CDR1 and CDR2: SGHAT and FQNNGV. This CDR3 is CASSLLTQGGAEAFF. CDR3 coding DNA: TGTGCCAGCAGCTTACTGACCCAGGGGGGTGCTGAAGCTTTCTTT.

The chain couples TRBV2 to TRBJ2-7, with 9 bases aligning to TRBD2. The V gene end was trimmed by 6 bases and the J gene end by 0 bases; junction bases not matched to a gene: 12. CDR3 length equals 17 residues. CDR1 and CDR2 (germline): SNHLY, FYNNEI. The chain's CDR3 is CASSPLRAGGSSYEQYF. The CDR3 nucleotides read TGTGCCAGCAGCCCTCTCAGGGCGGGAGGGAGCTCCTACGAGCAGTACTTC. The variable domain in full, with the rest retrieved from reference TRBV2 and TRBJ2-7, is EPEVTQTPSHQVTQMGQEVILRCVPISNHLYFYWYRQILGQKVEFLVSFYNNEISEKSEIFDDQFSVERPDGSNFTLKIRSTKLEDSAMYFCASSPLRAGGSSYEQYFGPGTRLTVT.

The rearrangement joins TRBV2 to TRBJ2-5; D perhaps matches TRBD1 (6 bases). V lost 4 bases to trimming and J lost 3 bases, with 12 bases between them. Germline loops: CDR1 SNHLY, CDR2 FYNNEI. The CDR3 runs to 14 residues. CDR3 amino acids: CASSGNRAEETQYF. CDR3 DNA sequence: TGTGCCAGCAGTGGAAACAGGGCCGAAGAGACCCAGTACTTC.

The rearrangement links TRBV4-2 to TRBJ2-1; 7 nucleotides agree with TRBD2. With V trimmed by 4 bases and J by 7 bases, 4 bases remained unmatched. Germline assignment: CDR1 LGHNA and CDR2 YNFKEQ. The CDR3 length is 13 residues. This chain's CDR3 is CASSPDSGNEQFF. As DNA, the CDR3 is TGTGCCAGCAGCCCCGATAGCGGGAATGAGCAGTTCTTC.

The V gene is TRBV5-5, the J gene TRBJ2-1; 12 nucleotides line up with TRBD2. This CDR3 is built from 14 residues. The V gene end was trimmed by 2 bases and the J gene end by 8 bases; junction bases not matched to a gene: 2. From germline, CDR1 is SGHKS and CDR2 YYEKEE (reference sequence). CDR3 loop: CASSFWTSGDEQFF. The CDR3 nucleotides are TGTGCCAGCAGCTTTTGGACTAGCGGGGATGAGCAGTTCTTC. Drawing the rest from reference TRBV5-5 and TRBJ2-1, the complete variable domain is DAGVTQSPTHLIKTRGQQVTLRCSPISGHKSVSWYQQVLGQGPQFIFQYYEKEERGRGNFPDRFSARQFPNYSSELNVNALLLGDSALYLCASSFWTSGDEQFFGPGTRLTVL.

This clone was observed a single time. The rearrangement joins TRBV9 to TRBJ1-3; possible D gene TRBD1, 5 bases. CDR1 is SGDLS and CDR2 is YYNGEE in the germline V gene. V gave up 3 bases and J gave up 0 bases, with 10 bases separating them. The CDR3 has 15 amino acids. The CDR3 nucleotides read TGTGCCAGCAGCGACAGGTCCAACTCTGGAAACACCATATATTTT. This gives the protein CASSDRSNSGNTIYF.

This clone is large in the sample. V is TRBV21-1 and J is TRBJ1-1. TRBV21-1 is marked as a pseudogene. The CDR3 totals 15 residues. This chain's CDR3 is CASIPKRVKNTEAFF. Written as DNA, the CDR3 is TGTGCCAGCATCCCAAAACGGGTTAAAAACACTGAAGCTTTCTTT.

This clone was detected only a few times. This chain links TRBV28 with TRBJ2-7, with 9 bases identical to TRBD2. This CDR3 is built from 15 residues. From germline, CDR1 is MDHEN and CDR2 SYDVKM. With 3 bases clipped from V and 2 bases from J, the junction kept 5 bases outside the gene matches. The CDR3 region is CASSFSLAGTYEQYF. The CDR3 bases are TGTGCCAGCAGTTTCTCGCTAGCGGGAACCTACGAGCAGTACTTC.